The 11 T cell receptor beta chains below were found in one sample sequenced in a study of CD8 T cells in ankylosing spondylitis. Study-wide results and limits: The study identified a TCR beta motif of several highly homologous variants that appeared characteristic of ankylosing spondylitis blood.

TCRdb re-derived calls from the 5' RACE reads in MiXCR, one entry per CDR3 protein. The sample contains some 840,000 distinct CDR3 sequences, about 12% of which appear only once. No antigen has been assigned to these receptors. The sample comprised blood, either unsorted or a sorted T cell fraction (not recorded which). The receptors originated from a male donor with ankylosing spondylitis.

The gene calls are TRBV7-2 and TRBJ2-7; 8 bases agree with TRBD2. This CDR3 contains 15 residues. CDR1 and CDR2 (germline): SGHTA, FQGNSA. V lost 3 bases and J lost 6; bases outside the gene matches: 10. In DNA form, the CDR3 reads TGTGCCAGCAGCTTTACCAGCGGGAGACGTCGCGAGCAGTACTTC. It yields the protein CASSFTSGRRREQYF.

This clonotype was detected only a few times. This sequence joins TRBV28 and TRBJ1-4; D is ambiguous. CDR3 length: 14 amino acids. Trimming removed 7 bases at V and 5 bases at J, with 14 bases between. Germline V CDR1 and CDR2: MDHEN, SYDVKM. In DNA, the CDR3 is TGTGCCAGCAAAGTTTTTTCCCTAAATGAAAAACTGTTTTTT. Protein product: CASKVFSLNEKLFF.

In its sample, this clonotype was seen a few times. Mismatch with germline at one junction end may stem from a read error. The rearrangement links TRBV7-7 to TRBJ2-5; the D gene is possibly TRBD1 (6 bases). CDR3 length: 14 amino acids. Per the germline V gene, CDR1 is SSHAT and CDR2 is FNYEAQ (reference sequence). The CDR3 DNA reads TGTGCTAGCAGCCGCGGACAGAACTGGGAGACCCAGTACTTC. It codes for CASSRGQNWETQYF.

This clonotype was found a few times. The chain has TRBV5-1 and TRBJ1-2; D is uncertain. Germline V gene lookup returns CDR1 SGHRS and CDR2 YFSETQ. The CDR3 covers 15 residues. V lost 1 base, J lost 4 bases, and 14 bases lay in between. This CDR3 is CASSLSSDLGYGYTF. DNA of the CDR3: TGCGCCAGCAGCTTGTCAAGTGATCTCGGCTATGGCTACACCTTC. Using reference TRBV5-1 and TRBJ1-2 for the parts outside the CDR3, the full variable domain is KAGVTQTPRYLIKTRGQQVTLSCSPISGHRSVSWYQQTPGQGLQFLFEYFSETQRNKGNFPGRFSGRQFSNSRSEMNVSTLELGDSALYLCASSLSSDLGYGYTFGSGTRLTVV.

The chain joins TRBV20-1 to TRBJ2-7; no firm D call. The germline CDR1 and CDR2 sequences are DFQATT and SNEGSKA (reference sequence). The V and J ends lost 0 bases and 4 bases respectively, with 13 bases between them. The CDR3 covers 14 residues. CDR3: CSARDLVFGYEQYF. CDR3 sequence (DNA): TGCAGTGCTAGAGATCTTGTCTTCGGATACGAGCAGTACTTC.

This clonotype turned up a few times. The V call is TRBV4-3, the J call TRBJ2-5; 8 positions match TRBD2. The V and J ends lost 1 base and 2 bases, in that order; junction bases with no gene match: 3. The V gene's germline CDR1 is LGHNA and CDR2 YSLEER. This CDR3 contains 15 residues. CDR3 sequence: CASSQGVAGQETQYF. DNA for the CDR3: TGCGCCAGCAGCCAAGGGGTAGCGGGGCAAGAGACCCAGTACTTC.

This clonotype appeared a few times. The V gene is TRBV7-8, the J gene TRBJ1-1; 9 bases map to TRBD1. CDR3 length equals 14 residues. CDR1 is SGHVS and CDR2 is FQNEAQ in the germline V gene. The trim removed 5 bases at V and 10 bases at J, leaving 11 bases unmatched. CDR3 DNA sequence: TGTGCCAGCAGCCCACGGGACAGGGCAAAGGTAGCTTTCTTT. Amino acid sequence: CASSPRDRAKVAFF.

The gene calls are TRBV7-2 and TRBJ2-7, with D tentatively TRBD2 (7 bases). This CDR3 contains 14 residues. V was shortened by 5 bases and J by 5 bases, with 16 bases between the two germline ends. CDR1 is SGHTA, CDR2 FQGNSA, per germline. DNA of the CDR3: TGTGCCAGCAGCCCTGGGGGGGCGCGAAACGAGCAGTACTTC. It specifies CASSPGGARNEQYF.

This clonotype was seen only a few times. The gene calls are TRBV20-1 and TRBJ1-6; TRBD1 agrees at 9 bases. Germline V gene data show CDR1 as DFQATT and CDR2 as SNEGSKA (reference sequence). This CDR3 spans 13 amino acids. With V trimmed by 6 bases and J by 7 bases, 4 bases remained unmatched. The CDR3: CSAAQGANSPLHF. The CDR3 nucleotides are TGCAGTGCCGCACAGGGGGCCAATTCACCCCTCCACTTT.

This clonotype was observed a handful of times. The V and J genes are TRBV5-1 and TRBJ1-2, with D tentatively TRBD1 (5 bases). The CDR3 extends over 14 amino acids. V lost 3 bases and J 0 bases, leaving 9 bases between the germline ends. Germline V gives CDR1 SGHRS, CDR2 YFSETQ. The CDR3 region is CASSSQDTNYGYTF. The CDR3 DNA is TGCGCCAGCAGCTCCCAGGACACTAACTATGGCTACACCTTC.

This clonotype was counted ten times or more. At one boundary the junction diverges from the germline segment, which might be a read error. The J gene is TRBJ2-2, the V gene TRBV20-1; 8 bases map to TRBD1. CDR3 size: 14 residues. CDR1 is DFQATT and CDR2 is SNEGSKA in the germline V gene (reference sequence). The CDR3 DNA sequence: TGCAGTGCTAGACGGACAGGGAACGCCGGGGAGCTGTTTTTT. It specifies CSARRTGNAGELFF.